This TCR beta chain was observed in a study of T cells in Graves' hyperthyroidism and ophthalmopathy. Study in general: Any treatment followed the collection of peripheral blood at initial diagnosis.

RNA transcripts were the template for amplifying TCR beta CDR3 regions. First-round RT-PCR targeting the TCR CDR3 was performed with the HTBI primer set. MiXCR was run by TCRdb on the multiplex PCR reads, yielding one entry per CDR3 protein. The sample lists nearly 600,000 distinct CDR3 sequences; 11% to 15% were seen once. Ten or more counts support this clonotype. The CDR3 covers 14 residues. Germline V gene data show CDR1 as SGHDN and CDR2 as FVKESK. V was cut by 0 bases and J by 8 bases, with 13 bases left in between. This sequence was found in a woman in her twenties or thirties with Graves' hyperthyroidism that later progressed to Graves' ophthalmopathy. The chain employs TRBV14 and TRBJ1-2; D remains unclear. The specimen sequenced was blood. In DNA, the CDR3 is TGTGCCAGCAGCCAAGATTCGTGGGGAGTCGGCTACACCTTC. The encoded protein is CASSQDSWGVGYTF.